This T cell receptor (beta chain) was captured in a study of T-cell memory formation after mild COVID-19. TCRdb re-analysed the 5' RACE reads in MiXCR, keeping a single row per CDR3 protein. This sample has 100,000 to 120,000 distinct CDR3 sequences, with 18% found just once. The germline V and J ends were trimmed by 2 bases and 2 bases, with 9 bases remaining between them. CDR3 length equals 14 residues. This clonotype was found a few times. Sample: PBMCs or a T cell subset sorted from them (not recorded which). The chain employs TRBV12-3 or TRBV12-4 and TRBJ2-5; no clear D gene. This clonotype originated in a man between 18 and 29 years old who had mild COVID-19 (a few samples of this study predate the infection). Cell type and time point are not known. The CDR3 region is CASSLLSRQETQYF. In DNA form, the CDR3 reads TGTGCCAGCAGTTTACTTTCCAGACAAGAGACCCAGTACTTC.